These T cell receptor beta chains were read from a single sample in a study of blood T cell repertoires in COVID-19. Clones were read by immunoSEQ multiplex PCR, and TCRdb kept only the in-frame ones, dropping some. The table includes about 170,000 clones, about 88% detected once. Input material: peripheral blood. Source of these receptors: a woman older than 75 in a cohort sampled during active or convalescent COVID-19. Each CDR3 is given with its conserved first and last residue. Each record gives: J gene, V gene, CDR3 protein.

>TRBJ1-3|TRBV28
CASRGQSSGNTIYF
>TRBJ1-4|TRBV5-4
CASSFGSEKLFF
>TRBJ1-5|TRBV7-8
CASSLVQGSTSQPQHF
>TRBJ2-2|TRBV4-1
CASSQDGTSGSRTGELFF
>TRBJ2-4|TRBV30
CAYRGIKNIQYF
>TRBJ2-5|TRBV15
CATSTLTGPQETQYF
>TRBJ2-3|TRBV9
CASSVAVTSGGTDTQYF
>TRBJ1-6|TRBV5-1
CASSLAGQKASPLHF
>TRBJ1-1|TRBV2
CASSAGIGAFF
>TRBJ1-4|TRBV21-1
CASSKELSRQGANEKLFF